This entry is about one T cell receptor (beta chain). Its target is not known. The sample belongs to a study of cytomegalovirus exposure and HLA in healthy donors. With 4 bases removed from V and 0 bases from J, the gap between germline ends came to 13 bases. The CDR3 is 15 amino acids. CDR1 is SGHTA and CDR2 is FQGNSA in the germline V gene. Study observations and caveats: According to a later analysis, most TCR beta chains associated with CMV appeared HLA-restricted.

The PCR made use of 60 Vbeta and 13 Jbeta primers. Sequenced by immunoSEQ multiplex PCR; TCRdb stores in-frame clones only, minus some. The sample has 70,000 to 85,000 clones; 74% are singletons. This rearrangement joins TRBV7-2 to TRBJ2-7, with D unclear. The sample taken for sequencing was PBMCs. This TCR came from a man aged 40-55 years in good health and CMV-seropositive. The CDR3 DNA follows: TGTGCCAGCAGCTCCACCCGCGGCCCCTCCTACGAGCAGTACTTC. Its protein product is CASSSTRGPSYEQYF.